This is a list of T cell receptor beta chains from one sample in a study of cytomegalovirus exposure and HLA in healthy donors. Data came from immunoSEQ multiplex PCR; TCRdb stores just in-frame clones and leaves some out. Among 95,000 to 150,000 clones listed, over 60% were seen once. The specimen sequenced was PBMCs. The receptor set was obtained from a woman in her 40s in good health and CMV-seropositive. Each CDR3 is given with its conserved first and last residue. D genes are given only for firm matches. Expanded clones get a size class; other rows say once, few or many, or leave the size out.

J | D | V | size | CDR3 | DNA
TRBJ1-1 | . | TRBV9 | once | CASSVAAGINTEAFF | TGTGCCAGCAGCGTAGCCGCAGGGATTAACACTGAAGCTTTCTTT
TRBJ2-5 | TRBD2 | TRBV7-7 | . | CASSRGLQETQYF | TGTGCTAGCAGCCGGGGACTACAAGAGACCCAGTACTTC
TRBJ2-5 | . | TRBV29-1 | . | CSEMDTTETQYF | TGCAGCGAGATGGACACAACAGAGACCCAGTACTTC
TRBJ2-7 | TRBD1 | TRBV6-6 | . | CASSYRQGYEQYF | TGTGCCAGCAGTTACAGACAGGGCTACGAGCAGTACTTC
TRBJ2-7 | . | TRBV5-1 | . | CASSPHRDPYEQYF | TGCGCCAGCAGCCCCCACAGGGACCCCTACGAGCAGTACTTC
TRBJ2-7 | . | TRBV13 | . | CASSRLEAGSEQYF | TGTGCCAGCAGCCGGCTTGAGGCCGGCAGCGAGCAGTACTTC
TRBJ1-1 | . | TRBV6-5 | . | CASSTTVNTEAFF | TGTGCCAGCAGTACCACGGTAAACACTGAAGCTTTCTTT
TRBJ2-7 | . | TRBV7-3 | . | CASSLEGSSYEQYF | TGTGCCAGCAGCTTAGAGGGCAGCTCCTACGAGCAGTACTTC
TRBJ2-3 | TRBD2 | TRBV28 | few | CASSLEFSTSGRTDTQYF | TGTGCCAGCAGTTTAGAATTCAGTACTAGCGGGAGGACAGATACGCAGTATTTT
TRBJ2-3 | TRBD2 | TRBV7-3 | . | CASSLLAGGVGDTQYF | TGTGCCAGCAGCTTACTAGCGGGAGGAGTCGGAGATACGCAGTATTTT
TRBJ2-5 | TRBD2 | TRBV2 | . | CASSVTSPETQYF | TGTGCCAGCAGTGTGACTAGCCCAGAGACCCAGTACTTC
TRBJ1-5 | . | TRBV30 | . | CAWSSGSRGNQPQHF | TGTGCCTGGAGCTCCGGGAGCCGAGGGAATCAGCCCCAGCATTTT
TRBJ2-3 | TRBD1 | TRBV5-1 | . | CASSGGQGADTQYF | TGCGCCAGCAGCGGGGGACAGGGGGCAGATACGCAGTATTTT
TRBJ2-5 | . | TRBV29-1 | . | CSVLVVTETQYF | TGCAGCGTTTTGGTAGTAACCGAGACCCAGTACTTC
TRBJ2-2 | TRBD2 | TRBV2 | . | CASSQTSADTGELFF | TGTGCCAGCAGTCAGACTAGCGCGGACACCGGGGAGCTGTTTTTT
TRBJ2-5 | . | TRBV7-8 | . | CASSGPGLQETQYF | TGTGCCAGCAGCGGACCGGGACTGCAAGAGACCCAGTACTTC
TRBJ2-1 | TRBD2 | TRBV18 | . | CASSRGLAGNNEQFF | TGTGCCAGCTCACGAGGACTAGCGGGAAACAATGAGCAGTTCTTC
TRBJ1-1 | TRBD1 | TRBV6-1 | once | CASSDLGQPNTEAFF | TGTGCCAGCAGTGACCTGGGACAGCCCAACACTGAAGCTTTCTTT
TRBJ2-7 | TRBD2 | TRBV29-1 | . | CSVESGGYEQYF | TGCAGCGTTGAGTCGGGGGGTTACGAGCAGTACTTC
TRBJ2-2 | . | TRBV6-1 | . | CASSLVPNTGELFF | TGTGCCAGCAGTCTAGTTCCGAACACCGGGGAGCTGTTTTTT
TRBJ2-3 | . | TRBV2 | . | CASMGQGDTQYF | TGTGCCAGCATGGGGCAAGGAGATACGCAGTATTTT
TRBJ2-7 | . | TRBV7-6 | . | CASSPEGAPREQYF | TGTGCCAGCAGCCCCGAAGGGGCCCCCCGGGAGCAGTACTTC
TRBJ1-1 | TRBD1 | TRBV19 | . | CASSATGGARNTEAFF | TGTGCCAGTAGTGCTACAGGGGGCGCGCGGAACACTGAAGCTTTCTTT
TRBJ2-1 | . | TRBV11-2 | . | CASSSRDSYNEQFF | TGTGCCAGCAGCTCCCGGGACTCATACAATGAGCAGTTCTTC
TRBJ2-5 | TRBD1 | TRBV19 | . | CASRSMGQGETQYF | TGTGCCAGTAGAAGTATGGGACAGGGAGAGACCCAGTACTTC
TRBJ1-1 | . | TRBV29-1 | . | CSVDWGLNTEAFF | TGCAGCGTTGATTGGGGCCTGAACACTGAAGCTTTCTTT
TRBJ1-1 | . | TRBV15 | . | CATSRYRMGSEAFF | TGTGCCACCAGCAGATACAGGATGGGGTCTGAAGCTTTCTTT
TRBJ2-7 | . | TRBV2 | . | CASKETGWYEQYF | TGTGCCAGCAAAGAGACAGGTTGGTACGAGCAGTACTTC
TRBJ2-5 | . | TRBV6-1 | . | CASSEGTRPQETQYF | TGTGCCAGCAGTGAAGGGACAAGGCCACAAGAGACCCAGTACTTC
TRBJ1-5 | . | TRBV5-8 | . | CASSNLQAGFYQPQHF | TGTGCCAGCAGCAATCTACAGGCCGGATTTTATCAGCCCCAGCATTTT
TRBJ2-2 | TRBD2 | TRBV9 | few | CASSMTSGSVATGELFF | TGTGCCAGCAGCATGACTAGCGGGAGTGTGGCCACCGGGGAGCTGTTTTTT
TRBJ2-3 | TRBD1 | TRBV6-4 | . | CASSRTGAKDTQYF | TGTGCCAGCAGCCGAACAGGGGCAAAAGATACGCAGTATTTT
TRBJ2-1 | . | TRBV2 | . | CASSVASEQFF | TGTGCCAGCAGTGTCGCGAGTGAGCAGTTCTTC
TRBJ1-1 | TRBD1 | TRBV30 | . | CAWRSATGGAFF | TGTGCCTGGAGATCAGCGACAGGGGGAGCTTTCTTT
TRBJ2-7 | TRBD2 | TRBV27 | . | CASSPLAGEGSNEQYF | TGTGCCAGCAGTCCTCTAGCGGGAGAGGGTTCTAACGAGCAGTACTTC
TRBJ2-2 | . | TRBV5-1 | few | CASSFGGTDTGELFF | TGCGCCAGCAGCTTTGGCGGAACCGACACCGGGGAGCTGTTTTTT
TRBJ2-7 | TRBD2 | TRBV5-6 | few | CASSLVGTSEYEQYF | TGTGCCAGCAGCTTGGTTGGGACTAGCGAATACGAGCAGTACTTC
TRBJ2-3 | TRBD1 | TRBV7-3 | . | CASRDRGRTDTQYF | TGTGCCAGCAGGGACAGGGGCCGCACAGATACGCAGTATTTT
TRBJ2-7 | TRBD2 | TRBV2 | . | CASSVGGGGEQYF | TGTGCCAGCAGTGTTGGCGGGGGGGGTGAGCAGTACTTC
TRBJ2-5 | . | TRBV19 | . | CASGLNQETQYF | TGTGCCAGTGGACTAAACCAAGAGACCCAGTACTTC
TRBJ2-3 | TRBD2 | TRBV7-2 | . | CASSPRLAGYTDTQYF | TGTGCCAGCAGCCCGCGACTAGCGGGGTATACAGATACGCAGTATTTT
TRBJ1-1 | . | TRBV4-1 | . | CASSPKARGSEAFF | TGCGCCAGCAGCCCAAAAGCTCGGGGTTCTGAAGCTTTCTTT
TRBJ2-7 | . | TRBV5-5 | once | CASSWKGNPAGEQYF | TGTGCCAGCAGCTGGAAAGGGAATCCGGCGGGCGAGCAGTACTTC
TRBJ2-1 | TRBD1 | TRBV27 | few | CASSPWTGLAHEQFF | TGTGCCAGCAGTCCCTGGACAGGGCTAGCACATGAGCAGTTCTTC
TRBJ2-1 | . | TRBV6-5 | . | CASRHQGSEQFF | TGTGCCAGCAGACACCAGGGGAGTGAGCAGTTCTTC
TRBJ1-1 | . | TRBV5-1 | . | CASSSLILGSEAFF | TGCGCCAGCAGCTCGTTAATCCTCGGTTCTGAAGCTTTCTTT
TRBJ2-7 | TRBD1 | TRBV15 | . | CATSIRDSYEQYF | TGTGCCACCAGCATTCGGGACAGCTACGAGCAGTACTTC
TRBJ2-7 | TRBD1 | TRBV27 | few | CASSLGLGQGAREQYF | TGTGCCAGCAGTTTAGGTCTGGGACAGGGGGCGCGGGAGCAGTACTTC
TRBJ2-7 | . | TRBV13 | few | CASSSLGGKSSYEQYF | TGTGCCAGCAGCTCCCTTGGCGGGAAAAGCTCCTACGAGCAGTACTTC
TRBJ2-3 | TRBD2 | TRBV28 | . | CASSPRSGRPSTDTQYF | TGTGCCAGCAGTCCCCGCAGCGGGAGGCCTAGCACAGATACGCAGTATTTT
TRBJ2-7 | TRBD1 | TRBV18 | . | CASSPGTGGGEQYF | TGTGCCAGCTCACCCGGGACAGGGGGAGGCGAGCAGTACTTC
TRBJ2-7 | TRBD1 | TRBV11-3 | once | CASSSEGQGVYEQYF | TGTGCCAGCAGCTCAGAGGGACAGGGAGTCTACGAGCAGTACTTC
TRBJ1-1 | . | TRBV28 | . | CASTLTDRNTEAFF | TGTGCCAGCACCCTAACTGACAGGAACACTGAAGCTTTCTTT